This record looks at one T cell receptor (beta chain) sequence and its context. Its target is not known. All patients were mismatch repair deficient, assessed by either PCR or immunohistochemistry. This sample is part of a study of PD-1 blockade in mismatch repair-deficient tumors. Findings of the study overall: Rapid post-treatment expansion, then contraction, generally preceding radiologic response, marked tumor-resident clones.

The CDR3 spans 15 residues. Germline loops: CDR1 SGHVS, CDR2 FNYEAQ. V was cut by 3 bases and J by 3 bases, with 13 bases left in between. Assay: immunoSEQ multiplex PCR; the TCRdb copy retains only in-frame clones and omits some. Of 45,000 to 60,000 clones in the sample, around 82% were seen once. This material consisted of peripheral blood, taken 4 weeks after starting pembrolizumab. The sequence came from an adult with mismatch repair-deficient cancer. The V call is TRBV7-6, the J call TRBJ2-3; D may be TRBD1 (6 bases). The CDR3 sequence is CASSLRTAATDTQYF. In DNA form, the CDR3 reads TGTGCCAGCAGCTTGAGGACAGCAGCAACAGATACGCAGTATTTT.